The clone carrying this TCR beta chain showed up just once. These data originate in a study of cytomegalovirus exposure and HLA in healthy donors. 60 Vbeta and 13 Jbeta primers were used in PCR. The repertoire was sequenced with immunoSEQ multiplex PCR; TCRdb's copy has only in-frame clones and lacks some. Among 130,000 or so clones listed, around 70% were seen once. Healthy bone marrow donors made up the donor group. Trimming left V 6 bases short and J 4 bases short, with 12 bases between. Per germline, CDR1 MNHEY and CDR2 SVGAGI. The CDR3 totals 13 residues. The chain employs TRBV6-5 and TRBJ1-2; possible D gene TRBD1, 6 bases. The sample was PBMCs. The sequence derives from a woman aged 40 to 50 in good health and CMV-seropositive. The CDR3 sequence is CASRPRGIYGYTF. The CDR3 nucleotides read TGTGCCAGCAGACCCAGGGGAATCTATGGCTACACCTTC.